These 25 T cell receptor beta chains originate from one sample sequenced in a study of T cell clusters in autoimmune cytopenias. TRB rearrangements were amplified by touch-down multiplex PCR with mixed TRB-A/B primers. TCRdb reworked the multiplex PCR reads into one entry per CDR3 protein, no DNA. The sample's table shows about 2,800 distinct CDR3 sequences. TRB amplification used 250 ng of peripheral blood genomic DNA. The sample was peripheral blood. The source is a human donor with an autoimmune cytopenia or autoimmune hepatitis (not recorded which).

In terms of frequency, this clonotype is medium-sized. The CDR3 is CASSGQWDGSPLHF. V usage is TRBV12-3 or TRBV12-4 and J usage is TRBJ1-6; with no DNA, the TCRdb D assignment of TRBD1 cannot be verified. There are 14 residues in the CDR3.

Its frequency marks this clonotype as medium-sized (0.01 to 0.1%). The chain carries TRBV20-1 and TRBJ1-1; there is no DNA to check the TCRdb D call of TRBD1. The CDR3 length is 14 residues. Germline CDR1 reads DFQATT; CDR2 reads SNEGSKA (reference sequence). CDR3 loop: CSARSTVWNTEAFF.

By frequency, this clonotype registers medium-sized. V and J are TRBV19 and TRBJ1-5; the TCRdb D gene call, TRBD1, has no DNA to confirm it. CDR3 size: 17 residues. Germline V gene data show CDR1 as LNHDA and CDR2 as SQIVND (reference sequence). The CDR3 protein is CASSPLGQGISNQPQHF.

Judged by frequency, this clonotype is medium-sized. The J gene is TRBJ2-1, the V gene TRBV20-1; TCRdb gives TRBD1 as the D gene, but with no DNA this cannot be confirmed. There are 14 residues in the CDR3. Germline CDR1 and CDR2: DFQATT and SNEGSKA (reference sequence). The CDR3 spells CSAPTGTGGNEQFF.

This clonotype is labeled medium-sized based on frequency. The chain has TRBV13 and TRBJ2-3; TCRdb picks TRBD2, but there is no DNA to check that call. Per germline, CDR1 PRHDT and CDR2 FYEKMQ (reference sequence). There are 16 residues in the CDR3. This chain's CDR3 is CASSSTSGVDTDTQYF. Variable domain in full (rest from reference TRBV13 and TRBJ2-3): AAGVIQSPRHLIKEKRETATLKCYPIPRHDTVYWYQQGPGQDPQFLISFYEKMQSDKGSIPDRFSAQQFSDYHSELNMSSLELGDSALYFCASSSTSGVDTDTQYFGPGTRLTVL.

Its frequency marks this clonotype as medium-sized. The rearrangement joins TRBV6-5 to TRBJ1-3; checking the TCRdb D call of TRBD1 is not possible without DNA. Germline-derived CDR1 and CDR2 are MNHEY and SVGAGI. CDR3 length: 16 amino acids. The CDR3 reads CASSGARDRGRNTIYF.

Judged by frequency, this clonotype is medium-sized (0.01 to 0.1%). The chain joins TRBV5-6 to TRBJ1-5; with no DNA, the TCRdb D assignment of TRBD1 cannot be verified. This CDR3 region has 15 residues. The germline CDR1 and CDR2 sequences are SGHDT and YYEEEE. The CDR3 protein is CASSFDGQGHQPQHF.

Frequency places this clonotype as medium-sized. The chain has TRBV15 and TRBJ1-2. The CDR3 covers 14 residues. Per the germline V gene, CDR1 is LNHNV and CDR2 is YYDKDF (reference sequence). This CDR3 reads CATSRAEGLYGYTF.

Its frequency marks this clonotype as large. The gene calls are TRBV29-1 and TRBJ2-3. Germline V gene lookup returns CDR1 SQVTM and CDR2 ANQGSEA. This CDR3 is built from 12 residues. This chain's CDR3 is CSVGSDTDTQYF.

Its frequency marks this clonotype as large. The chain uses TRBV29-1 and TRBJ2-7; absent DNA, TCRdb's TRBD2 call cannot be checked. The CDR3 length is 12 residues. Germline assignment: CDR1 SQVTM and CDR2 ANQGSEA. The CDR3 here is CSVEQGHYEQYF.

This clonotype is labeled medium-sized based on frequency. V and J are TRBV24-1 and TRBJ2-3; TCRdb's D call, TRBD1, is unchecked because there is no DNA. Germline values: CDR1 KGHDR, CDR2 SFDVKD. This CDR3 spans 15 amino acids. The CDR3 loop is CATSEGDRETDTQYF.

This clonotype shows up as medium-sized by frequency. The chain employs TRBV6-5 and TRBJ2-3; the D call of TRBD2 rests on TCRdb alone, since no DNA is present to check it. CDR1 is MNHEY, CDR2 SVGAGI, per germline. This CDR3 contains 16 residues. The CDR3 region is CASSDQAGGNTDTQYF.

Considering frequency, this clonotype is medium-sized. The rearrangement uses TRBV6-5 and TRBJ2-1; TCRdb outputs TRBD2, but without DNA this stays unchecked. Germline values: CDR1 MNHEY, CDR2 SVGAGI. The CDR3 extends over 17 amino acids. This chain's CDR3 is CASSSFQLAGVLNEQFF.

This clonotype is called medium-sized (0.01 to 0.1%) based on its frequency. The gene calls are TRBV11-2 and TRBJ1-3; TCRdb calls TRBD1, which cannot be checked without DNA. The CDR3 loop spans 19 amino acids. The germline CDR1 and CDR2 sequences are SGHAT and FQNNGV. The CDR3: CASSPGTGDYEVPGNTIYF.

This clonotype is deemed medium-sized (0.01 to 0.1%) by its frequency. The rearrangement links TRBV6-5 to TRBJ2-3; TCRdb's D call, TRBD2, is unchecked because there is no DNA. Germline lookup yields CDR1 MNHEY and CDR2 SVGAGI. The CDR3 runs to 16 residues. The CDR3 sequence: CASSGLAGGRTDTQYF.

Judged by frequency, this clonotype is medium-sized. This CDR3 is CASRPGLAGVTPYEQYF. The chain has TRBV27 and TRBJ2-7; without DNA, the TCRdb call of TRBD2 cannot be checked. This CDR3 region has 17 residues. CDR1 and CDR2 from the germline V gene are MNHEY and SMNVEV (reference sequence).

This clonotype is labeled medium-sized based on frequency. This chain joins TRBV19 and TRBJ2-4. The length of the CDR3 is 16 residues. The germline gives CDR1 LNHDA, CDR2 SQIVND (reference sequence). CDR3 protein: CASSIGSYSQKNIQYF.

This clonotype is identified as medium-sized from frequency. J is TRBJ2-4 and V is TRBV27; the D gene TCRdb calls, TRBD1, cannot be checked with no DNA. The germline CDR1 and CDR2 sequences are MNHEY and SMNVEV (reference sequence). This CDR3 spans 15 amino acids. The CDR3 spells CASSSTPRGTNIQYF.

This clonotype registers medium-sized by frequency. The J gene is TRBJ1-1, the V gene TRBV6-1. Per the germline V gene, CDR1 is MNHNS and CDR2 is SASEGT. The CDR3 contains 14 residues. CDR3 residues: CASSVQTLGTEAFF.

By frequency, this clonotype is medium-sized (0.01 to 0.1%). The J gene is TRBJ1-2, the V gene TRBV19; TCRdb outputs TRBD1, but without DNA this stays unchecked. The length of the CDR3 is 13 residues. The germline CDR1 and CDR2 sequences are LNHDA and SQIVND (reference sequence). CDR3 region: CASRPGQGGGYTF.

Measured by frequency, this clonotype is medium-sized. This chain uses TRBV20-1 with TRBJ2-7. Germline loops: CDR1 DFQATT, CDR2 SNEGSKA (reference sequence). The CDR3 sequence is 15 residues long. The CDR3 protein is CSARDLREPASEQYF.

This clonotype is labeled medium-sized based on frequency. The V call is TRBV5-6, the J call TRBJ2-1; the D call from TCRdb, TRBD1, cannot be confirmed without DNA. Germline loops: CDR1 SGHDT, CDR2 YYEEEE. The CDR3 is made up of 13 amino acids. The CDR3 spells CASSSRGQREQFF.

Its frequency marks this clonotype as medium-sized. V gene TRBV27 combines with J gene TRBJ2-3. The CDR3 covers 14 residues. Germline assignment: CDR1 MNHEY and CDR2 SMNVEV (reference sequence). The CDR3 is CASSLAADTDTQYF.

This clonotype is classed as large by frequency. The chain combines TRBV6-5 with TRBJ2-7. This CDR3 has 13 residues. Germline V gene data show CDR1 as MNHEY and CDR2 as SVGAGI. CDR3 protein: CASSSSGFYEQYF.

This clonotype is called medium-sized (0.01 to 0.1%) based on its frequency. The V and J genes are TRBV19 and TRBJ2-7. This CDR3 contains 11 residues. From germline, CDR1 is LNHDA and CDR2 SQIVND (reference sequence). The CDR3: CASSQNYEQYF.